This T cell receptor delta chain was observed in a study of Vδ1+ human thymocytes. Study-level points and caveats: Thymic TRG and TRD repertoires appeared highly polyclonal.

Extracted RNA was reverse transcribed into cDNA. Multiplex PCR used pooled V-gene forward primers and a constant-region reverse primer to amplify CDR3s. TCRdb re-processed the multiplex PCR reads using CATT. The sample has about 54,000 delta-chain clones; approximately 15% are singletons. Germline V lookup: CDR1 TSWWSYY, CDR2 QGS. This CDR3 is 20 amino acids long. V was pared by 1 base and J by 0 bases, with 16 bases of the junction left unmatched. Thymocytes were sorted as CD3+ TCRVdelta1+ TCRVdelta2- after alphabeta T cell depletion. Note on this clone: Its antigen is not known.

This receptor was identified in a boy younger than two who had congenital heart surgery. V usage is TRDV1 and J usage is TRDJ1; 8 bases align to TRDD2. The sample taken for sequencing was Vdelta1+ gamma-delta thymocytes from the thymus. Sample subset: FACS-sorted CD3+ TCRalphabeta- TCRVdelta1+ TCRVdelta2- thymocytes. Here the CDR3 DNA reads TGTGCTCTTGGGGAACCGCATCCTTCCTATGGGACAACGTACACCGATAAACTCATCTTT. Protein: CALGEPHPSYGTTYTDKLIF.